Sequencing of this T cell receptor (beta chain) was carried out in a study of identical twins. Trimming took off 0 bases at V and 10 bases at J, with 9 bases between the two ends. Germline V gene sequence: CDR1 SQVTM, CDR2 ANQGSEA. There are 12 residues in the CDR3. Donors uniformly comprised healthy Caucasians. General study findings and limits: Weaker excess twin sharing was seen among beta out-of-frame sequences. The study found excess low generation probability among twin-shared out-of-frame alpha sequences. With abundant cord blood beta clonotypes, insertions were fewer; memory repertoires showed no such pattern.

TCRdb itself ran the 5' RACE reads through MiXCR, one entry per CDR3 protein. This table holds about 280,000 distinct CDR3 sequences, more than 6.5% found once. There are a few counts of this clonotype. The antigen is unknown. This sample was shared with a second study, whose subject was yellow fever vaccine responses in identical twins.

The chain couples TRBV29-1 to TRBJ1-4; D not resolved. This TCR came from a woman aged 18 to 35 in good health. Sequenced material: memory (CD45RO+) T cells sorted from blood. The CDR3 protein is CSVEDPARKLFF. The CDR3 nucleotides read TGCAGCGTTGAAGATCCGGCCCGAAAACTGTTTTTT.